This TCR beta chain was obtained from a study of cytomegalovirus exposure and HLA in healthy donors. Study-wide context: In terms of ancestry, the Caucasian-associated cluster contained 75% to 90% of the approximately 400 genotyped donors. General observations from the study: Common viral pathogens were later found to be apparently linked to several of the most significant clusters. The likely explanation for a cluster of highly shared sequence variants was sequencing artifact. The authors enumerated 164 TCR beta chains as linked to cytomegalovirus.

The V gene end was trimmed by 1 base and the J gene end by 3 bases; junction bases not matched to a gene: 2. The CDR3 is 14 amino acids. The germline V gene encodes CDR1 GTSNPN and CDR2 SVGIG (reference sequence). The PCR had 60 Vbeta and 13 Jbeta primers. Repertoires were generated with immunoSEQ multiplex PCR, while TCRdb's copy carries only in-frame clones and drops some. The sample has roughly 120,000 clones, 65% to 75% seen once; the top ten hold around 6.6%. In the case of this clone: As yet, its antigen is unknown.

Sequenced sample: PBMCs. The V gene is TRBV30, the J gene TRBJ2-1; 8 bases are a match to TRBD2. This sequence was found in a middle-aged man in good health and CMV-seropositive. CDR3 region: CAWSAGRDYNEQFF. The CDR3 nucleotides read TGTGCCTGGAGTGCCGGGAGGGACTACAATGAGCAGTTCTTC.